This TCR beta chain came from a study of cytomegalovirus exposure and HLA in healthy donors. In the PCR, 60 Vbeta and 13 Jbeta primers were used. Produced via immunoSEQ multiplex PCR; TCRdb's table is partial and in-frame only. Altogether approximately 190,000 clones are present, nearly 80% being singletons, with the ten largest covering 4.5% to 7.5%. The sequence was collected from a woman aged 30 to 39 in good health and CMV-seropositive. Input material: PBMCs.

The CDR3 bases are TGTGCCAGCTCACCCTCAAATGGTATTGGTGGGAGCGAGCAGTACTTC. Translation gives CASSPSNGIGGSEQYF. The chain combines TRBV18 with TRBJ2-7; a weak D match, TRBD2 (5 bases). Germline V lookup: CDR1 KGHSH, CDR2 LQKENI. With 3 bases removed from V and 6 bases from J, the gap between germline ends came to 21 bases. This CDR3 comprises 16 residues.